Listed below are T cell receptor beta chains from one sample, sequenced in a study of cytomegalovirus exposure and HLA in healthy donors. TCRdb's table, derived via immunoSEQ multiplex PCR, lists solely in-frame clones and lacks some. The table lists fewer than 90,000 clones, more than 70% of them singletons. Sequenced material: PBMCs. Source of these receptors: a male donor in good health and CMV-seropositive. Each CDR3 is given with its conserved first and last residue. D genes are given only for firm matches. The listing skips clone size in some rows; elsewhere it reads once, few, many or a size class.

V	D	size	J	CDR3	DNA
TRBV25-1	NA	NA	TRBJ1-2	CASYDKHYGYTF	TGTGCCAGTTACGACAAACACTATGGCTACACCTTC
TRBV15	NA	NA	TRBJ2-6	CATSREEKATGANVLTF	TGTGCCACCAGCAGAGAGGAGAAGGCAACTGGGGCCAACGTCCTGACTTTC
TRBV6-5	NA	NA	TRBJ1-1	CATQDGVNTEAFF	TGTGCCACCCAGGACGGGGTGAACACTGAAGCTTTCTTT
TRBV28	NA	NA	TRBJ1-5	CASSFRSIEPQHF	TGTGCCAGCAGTTTCCGGTCCATAGAGCCCCAGCATTTT
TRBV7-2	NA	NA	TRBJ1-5	CASRKGPNNQPQHF	TGTGCCAGCAGAAAGGGGCCAAACAATCAGCCCCAGCATTTT
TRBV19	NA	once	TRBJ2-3	CASRGTSTDTQYF	TGTGCCAGTAGAGGGACTAGCACAGATACGCAGTATTTT
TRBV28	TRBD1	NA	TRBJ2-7	CASTPPTGTGIWYF	TGTGCCAGCACCCCTCCAACCGGGACAGGGATTTGGTACTTC
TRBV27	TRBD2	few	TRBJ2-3	CASGTMGGLAGVTDTQYF	TGTGCCAGCGGTACTATGGGAGGACTAGCGGGAGTAACAGATACGCAGTATTTT
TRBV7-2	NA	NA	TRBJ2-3	CASSFPNTDTQYF	TGTGCCAGCAGCTTTCCCAACACAGATACGCAGTATTTT
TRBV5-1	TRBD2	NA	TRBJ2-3	CASSLVASGRTDTQYF	TGCGCCAGCAGCTTGGTCGCTAGCGGGAGGACAGATACGCAGTATTTT
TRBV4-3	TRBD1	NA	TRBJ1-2	CASSDRDRVFNYGYTF	TGCGCCAGCAGCGACCGGGACAGAGTATTTAACTATGGCTACACCTTC
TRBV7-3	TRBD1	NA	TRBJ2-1	CASSFAAGGYNEQFF	TGTGCCAGCAGCTTTGCGGCAGGGGGTTACAATGAGCAGTTCTTC
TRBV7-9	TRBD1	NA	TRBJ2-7	CASSFFSYTRDRESYEQYF	TGTGCCAGCAGCTTTTTCTCCTACACGCGGGACAGGGAATCCTACGAGCAGTACTTC
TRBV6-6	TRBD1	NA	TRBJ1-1	CASSYTGGNTEAFF	TGTGCCAGCAGTTATACAGGGGGAAACACTGAAGCTTTCTTT
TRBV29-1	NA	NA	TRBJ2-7	CSVGGNTYEQYF	TGCAGCGTGGGCGGGAACACCTACGAGCAGTACTTC
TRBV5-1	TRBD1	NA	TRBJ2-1	CASSLGDRGSNEQFF	TGCGCCAGCAGCCTGGGGGACAGGGGGAGTAATGAGCAGTTCTTC
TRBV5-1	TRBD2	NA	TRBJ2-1	CASSPTSGSSYNEQFF	TGCGCCAGCAGCCCGACTAGCGGGAGCTCCTACAATGAGCAGTTCTTC
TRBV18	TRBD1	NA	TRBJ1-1	CASSVRGQSRAEAFF	TGTGCCAGCTCAGTCCGGGGACAGTCACGCGCTGAAGCTTTCTTT
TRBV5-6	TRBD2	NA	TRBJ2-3	CASSKGLAGVWTDTQYF	TGTGCCAGCAGCAAGGGACTAGCGGGAGTTTGGACAGATACGCAGTATTTT
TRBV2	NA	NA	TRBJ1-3	CASSVDKGNTIYF	TGTGCCAGCAGTGTAGATAAGGGAAACACCATATATTTT
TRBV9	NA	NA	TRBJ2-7	CASSVASLVMVSYF	TGTGCCAGCAGCGTAGCGAGTCTAGTCATGGTCTCGTACTTC
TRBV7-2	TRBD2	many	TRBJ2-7	CASSFGAGGGYEQYF	TGTGCCAGCAGCTTTGGGGCGGGAGGGGGCTACGAGCAGTACTTC
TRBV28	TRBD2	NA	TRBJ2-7	CASSRATSGRNEQYF	TGTGCCAGCAGTCGAGCGACTAGCGGGAGAAACGAGCAGTACTTC
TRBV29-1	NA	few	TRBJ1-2	CSVRGVYGYTF	TGCAGCGTTAGAGGAGTCTATGGCTACACCTTC
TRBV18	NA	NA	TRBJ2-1	CASSPLDSYNEQFF	TGTGCCAGCTCACCACTGGACAGCTACAATGAGCAGTTCTTC
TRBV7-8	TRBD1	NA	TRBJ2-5	CASSLGDRDQETQYF	TGTGCCAGCAGCCTTGGGGACAGGGATCAAGAGACCCAGTACTTC
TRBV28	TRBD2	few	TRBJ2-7	CASSLGTLLGLAGGAFYEQYF	TGTGCCAGCAGTTTAGGGACCTTGCTTGGACTAGCGGGGGGGGCATTCTACGAGCAGTACTTC
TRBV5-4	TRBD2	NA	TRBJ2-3	CASSTERGWSTDTQYF	TGTGCCAGCAGCACAGAGCGGGGTTGGAGCACAGATACGCAGTATTTT